This entry lists 16 T cell receptor beta chains sequenced from one sample in a study of regulatory T cells in long-lasting Graves disease. Time point noted: persistent/refractory GD, antithyroid drugs over 5 years with positive TRAb. RNA isolated from PBMCs was used to make the TCR library. TCR beta libraries were built with iRepertoire HTBI primers and Arm-PCR of CDR3 regions. TCRdb passed the multiplex PCR reads through MiXCR, listing each CDR3 protein once. The sample consists of roughly 450,000 distinct CDR3 sequences, around 20% of them appearing once. The specimen was peripheral blood mononuclear cells (PBMCs), collected when the disease was refractory, from a patient treated with antithyroid drugs. The receptors shown here come from a female donor with Graves disease.

The chain joins TRBV14 to TRBJ2-6, with D hard to call. Trimming took 4 bases from V and 0 from J, leaving 13 bases between them. CDR1 is SGHDN, CDR2 FVKESK, per germline. The CDR3 is made up of 17 amino acids. CDR3 in amino acids: CASSRTATISGANVLTF. The CDR3 DNA is TGTGCCAGCAGCCGGACGGCTACTATCTCTGGGGCCAACGTCCTGACTTTC.

The V gene is TRBV19, the J gene TRBJ2-5; TRBD1 is a possible D gene (6 bases). The CDR3 length is 14 residues. The germline V and J ends were trimmed by 3 bases and 1 base, with 9 bases remaining between them. Germline V gene lookup returns CDR1 LNHDA and CDR2 SQIVND (reference sequence). In DNA, the CDR3 is TGTGCCAGTAGTATTGGGGACACCCAAGAGACCCAGTACTTC. This encodes CASSIGDTQETQYF.

This clonotype showed up just a few times. The chain is built from TRBV28 and TRBJ1-2, with 10 bases matching TRBD1. The CDR3 spans 17 residues. V gave up 3 bases and J gave up 0 bases; unmatched junction bases: 7. Per germline, CDR1 MDHEN and CDR2 SYDVKM. The CDR3 DNA follows: TGTGCCAGCAGTTTGGGGACAGGGGTCGGATCTAACTATGGCTACACCTTC. It codes for CASSLGTGVGSNYGYTF.

This clonotype has only a few counts. The chain uses TRBV29-1 and TRBJ1-1, with TRBD1 identical over 7 bases. Per the germline V gene, CDR1 is SQVTM and CDR2 is ANQGSEA. This CDR3 has 15 amino acids. V shed 4 bases, J shed 1 base, and the junction held 9 bases outside the gene matches. For the CDR3, the DNA is TGCAGCGTTGGGACAGGAGGGGATGGGAACACTGAAGCTTTCTTT. It yields the protein CSVGTGGDGNTEAFF.

This clonotype was detected only a few times. V gene TRBV27 combines with J gene TRBJ1-6; perhaps TRBD1 as D (6 bases). Germline-derived CDR1 and CDR2 are MNHEY and SMNVEV (reference sequence). This CDR3 contains 17 residues. Trimming took 5 bases from V and 8 from J, leaving 22 bases between them. The CDR3 sequence: CASSPRAGALRDSPLHF. The CDR3 coding sequence is TGTGCCAGCAGTCCCCGAGCAGGGGCTCTCAGGGATTCACCCCTCCACTTT.

This chain joins TRBV25-1 and TRBJ2-7; weak D call: TRBD1 (6 bases). Deletions cut 6 bases from V and 4 bases from J, with 16 bases between. CDR3 length: 14 amino acids. The V gene's germline CDR1 is MGHDK and CDR2 SYGVNS. The CDR3 DNA reads as TGTGCCAGCAGAGAGGGGTCAGGGGTATACGAGCAGTACTTC. Translated, it gives CASREGSGVYEQYF.

This sequence joins TRBV19 and TRBJ2-7; D not resolved. Looked up from germline, CDR1 is LNHDA and CDR2 is SQIVND (reference sequence). CDR3 size: 15 residues. The V end lost 2 bases, the J end lost 2 bases, and 13 bases lay between the germline ends. CDR3 loop: CASSIQFNPTYEQYF. The DNA of the CDR3 is TGTGCCAGTAGTATACAGTTCAACCCGACCTACGAGCAGTACTTC. Complete variable domain (other parts from reference TRBV19 and TRBJ2-7): DGGITQSPKYLFRKEGQNVTLSCEQNLNHDAMYWYRQDPGQGLRLIYYSQIVNDFQKGDIAEGYSVSREKKESFPLTVTSAQKNPTAFYLCASSIQFNPTYEQYFGPGTRLTVT.

This clonotype was seen many times. The V and J genes are TRBV20-1 and TRBJ2-5; 7 bases fit TRBD2. J was trimmed by 9 bases and V by 5 bases; bases with no gene match: 18. This CDR3 is 15 amino acids long. Germline lookup yields CDR1 DFQATT and CDR2 SNEGSKA (reference sequence). CDR3 sequence reads: CSAGGGASGEKPQYF. CDR3 sequence (DNA): TGCAGTGCTGGAGGTGGGGCTAGCGGAGAGAAGCCCCAGTACTTC.

This sequence joins TRBV28 and TRBJ2-2, with 8 bases that match TRBD1. CDR3 length equals 17 residues. V shed 6 bases, J shed 9 bases, and the junction held 18 bases outside the gene matches. Looked up from germline, CDR1 is MDHEN and CDR2 is SYDVKM. The DNA for the CDR3 is TGTGCCAGCAGCCGCTATAGTGACAGGGGTTCCCGGCGGGAGCTGTTTTTT. Translating gives CASSRYSDRGSRRELFF.

The rearrangement links TRBV7-2 to TRBJ2-2, with D maybe TRBD1 (5 bases). CDR1 and CDR2 from the germline V gene are SGHTA and FQGNSA. The CDR3 is 15 amino acids. Trimming took off 1 base at V and 3 bases at J, with 9 bases between the two ends. The CDR3: CASSLGGSYTGELFF. CDR3 sequence (DNA): TGTGCCAGCAGCTTAGGGGGCTCGTACACCGGGGAGCTGTTTTTT.

V gene TRBV6-2 or TRBV6-3 combines with J gene TRBJ2-3, with no clear D. The ends were cut back, 5 bases at V and 0 bases at J, with 9 bases in the middle. Germline V gene data show CDR1 as MNHEY and CDR2 as SVGEGT. The CDR3 spans 14 residues. CDR3 nucleotides: TGTGCCAGCAGTCCAGTTTCAAGCACAGATACGCAGTATTTT. Its translation: CASSPVSSTDTQYF.

This clonotype was counted only a few times. The chain has TRBV5-1 and TRBJ1-1, with TRBD1 matching over 7 bases. The CDR3 totals 15 residues. The V gene's germline CDR1 is SGHRS and CDR2 YFSETQ. V gave up 5 bases and J gave up 0 bases; unmatched junction bases: 7. The CDR3 spells CASRTEGQLNTEAFF. CDR3 DNA sequence: TGCGCCAGCAGAACCGAGGGACAGTTGAACACTGAAGCTTTCTTT.

The table lists this clonotype with many counts. The V call is TRBV12-3 or TRBV12-4, the J call TRBJ1-2; possibly TRBD1 for D (6 bases). The CDR3 consists of 17 residues. Trimming removed 6 bases from V and 2 bases from J, with 22 bases in between. CDR3 sequence reads: CASRSLPGTQENYGYTF. DNA of the CDR3: TGTGCCAGCAGATCCTTACCCGGGACACAGGAAAACTATGGCTACACCTTC.

This clonotype turned up a few times. The J gene is TRBJ1-5, the V gene TRBV28; TRBD1 is a possible D gene (6 bases). This CDR3 spans 15 amino acids. Trimming cost V 3 bases and J 5 bases, with 14 bases left between them. Germline loops: CDR1 MDHEN, CDR2 SYDVKM. The DNA of the CDR3 is TGTGCCAGCAGTTTTCGTCGGGGGCTAGATCAGCCCCAGCATTTT. Protein: CASSFRRGLDQPQHF.

Of note for this clonotype: This may come from a read error, since a much larger clone is one base off. The genes are TRBV28 and TRBJ1-2, with a possible D match to TRBD1 (5 bases). This CDR3 has 16 residues. Germline CDR1 and CDR2: MDHEN and SYDVKM. CDR3 DNA: TGTGCCAGCAGCTACCCGGGGGAGGGGCCATCCTATGGCTGCACCTTC. It translates to CASSYPGEGPSYGCTF.

This clonotype was counted once. V and J are TRBV20-1 and TRBJ2-1; TRBD2 is a possible D gene (6 bases). Germline values: CDR1 DFQATT, CDR2 SNEGSKA (reference sequence). The CDR3 extends over 14 amino acids. Between the trimmed V and J ends, which lost 3 bases and 4 bases, there was a span of 13 bases. The CDR3, as DNA: TGCAGTGCTAGTCTGGAGGGCCGTTACAATGAGCAGTTCTTC. The encoded protein is CSASLEGRYNEQFF.